The 30 T cell receptor beta chains below come from one sample, sequenced in a study of T cell repertoires in cytomegalovirus infection (dated by TCRdb to between 2017 and 2020). The sample was run on an Illumina HiSeq 1500. TCRdb reran the public reads through fastp at Q25 and MiXCR, keeping productive beta chains. A single entry per CDR3 protein holds the most common genes and DNA from its merged rows. Counted in this sample were 400,000 to 600,000 distinct CDR3 sequences; about 42% of them appeared once. The top ten clones comprise 40% to 50% of the sample. Explained via the paper, the treatment or condition label denotes: in vitro stimulation with specific CMV peptide epitopes to enrich CMV-specific T cells. These receptors lack a known antigen. The sequences come from cultured PBMCs, collected from culture after CMV antigen stimulation. Receptors originate from a human donor in good health (CMV status not recorded). Some clones in this sample may be carry-over from other donors' samples.

The V gene is TRBV4-3, the J gene TRBJ1-1; D gene uncertain. The ends were cut back, 1 base at V and 4 bases at J, with 13 bases in the middle. Germline values: CDR1 LGHNA, CDR2 YSLEER. This CDR3 has 15 amino acids. Here the CDR3 DNA reads TGCGCCAGCAGCCAAGGAGTCGCGTTTATCACTGAAGCTTTCTTT. Translated: CASSQGVAFITEAFF.

This rearrangement joins TRBV4-1 to TRBJ1-1; D is unresolved. This CDR3 comprises 15 residues. V lost 4 bases, J lost 3 bases, and 15 bases lay in between. Germline CDR1 MGHRA, CDR2 YSYEKL. The CDR3 loop is CASSLSHFSDTEAFF. CDR3 sequence (DNA): TGCGCCAGCAGCCTAAGCCATTTCTCGGACACTGAAGCTTTCTTT.

In regard to this clonotype: Germline and junction disagree at one end, which may indicate a read error. The chain links TRBV20-1 to TRBJ2-7; 9 nucleotides agree with TRBD1. The CDR3 extends over 15 amino acids. Germline CDR1 is DFQATT and CDR2 is SNEGSKA (reference sequence). The CDR3 loop reads CSATRQGVQIYERYF. DNA of the CDR3: TGCAGTGCAACCCGACAGGGGGTCCAAATCTACGAGCGGTACTTC.

This clonotype was observed a handful of times. The genes are TRBV7-2 and TRBJ2-2; D possibly corresponds to TRBD2 (5 bases). Germline values: CDR1 SGHTA, CDR2 FQGNSA. CDR3 size: 17 residues. Deletions cut 3 bases from V and 0 bases from J, with 14 bases between. The CDR3 sequence is CASSFRSGFANTGELFF. The CDR3 region has the DNA TGTGCCAGCAGCTTCCGGAGCGGATTCGCGAACACCGGGGAGCTGTTTTTT. The full variable domain, in which reference TRBV7-2 and TRBJ2-2 provide the parts outside the CDR3, is GAGVSQSPSNKVTEKGKDVELRCDPISGHTALYWYRQSLGQGLEFLIYFQGNSAPDKSGLPSDRFSAERTGGSVSTLTIQRTQQEDSAVYLCASSFRSGFANTGELFFGEGSRLTVL.

The chain joins TRBV7-8 to TRBJ2-5, with TRBD2 matching 8 bases. The trim removed 1 base at V and 4 bases at J, leaving 11 bases unmatched. The CDR3 is 17 amino acids. Per germline, CDR1 SGHVS and CDR2 FQNEAQ. The CDR3 sequence: CASSLGLLAELAETQYF. The CDR3 bases are TGTGCCAGCAGCTTAGGGCTACTAGCGGAACTCGCAGAGACCCAGTACTTC.

The V call is TRBV7-2, the J call TRBJ2-7; possibly TRBD1 or TRBD2 for D (6 bases each). With 4 bases removed from V and 1 base from J, the gap between germline ends came to 14 bases. Germline V gene data show CDR1 as SGHTA and CDR2 as FQGNSA. This CDR3 is built from 15 residues. This chain's CDR3 is CASSSEGGDSYEQYF. DNA of the CDR3: TGTGCCAGCAGCTCGGAGGGGGGCGATTCCTACGAGCAGTACTTC.

The V call is TRBV2, the J call TRBJ2-3; D is possibly TRBD2 (6 bases). V lost 8 bases to trimming and J lost 4 bases, with 16 bases between them. Germline V gene lookup returns CDR1 SNHLY and CDR2 FYNNEI. The CDR3 consists of 14 residues. In DNA, the CDR3 is TGTGCCAGCCCTTCGGGAGTGGTCTCAGATACGCAGTATTTT. Its protein product is CASPSGVVSDTQYF.

The chain combines TRBV5-4 with TRBJ2-4; 9 bases line up with TRBD1. CDR1 SGHNT and CDR2 YYREEE come from the germline V gene (reference sequence). The CDR3 spans 15 residues. V shed 1 base, J shed 15 bases, and the junction held 14 bases outside the gene matches. CDR3: CASSLPEGTGNELYF. The CDR3 DNA reads as TGTGCCAGCAGCTTGCCCGAAGGGACAGGGAATGAATTGTACTTC.

This clonotype came up a few times. The chain couples TRBV7-8 to TRBJ1-3; D uncertain. CDR1 is SGHVS, CDR2 FQNEAQ, per germline. V lost 5 bases and J lost 3, with 8 bases in between. The CDR3 runs 13 residues. CDR3 in amino acids: CASSARFGNTIYF. The CDR3 DNA reads as TGTGCCAGCAGCGCCCGATTTGGAAACACCATATATTTT.

The rearrangement uses TRBV6-1 and TRBJ1-2, with TRBD1 identical over 7 bases. Germline loops: CDR1 MNHNS, CDR2 SASEGT. The CDR3 has 14 residues. Trimming at V came to 5 bases and at J to 7 bases, leaving 10 bases not matched to a gene. CDR3 DNA: TGTGCCAGCAGTTGGGACAGTGATTACTCTGGCTACACCTTC. Its protein is CASSWDSDYSGYTF.

This clonotype was counted a single time. The chain employs TRBV12-3 or TRBV12-4 and TRBJ1-2; 7 positions match TRBD1. Trimming at V came to 6 bases and at J to 9 bases, leaving 19 bases not matched to a gene. CDR3 length: 16 amino acids. CDR3 sequence reads: CASRPGQHSSIGSYTF. The CDR3 DNA reads as TGTGCCAGCAGGCCGGGACAGCACTCTTCAATAGGCAGCTACACCTTC.

This clonotype was seen many times. The V and J genes are TRBV7-8 and TRBJ1-1; D gene uncertain. There are 17 residues in the CDR3. Germline values: CDR1 SGHVS, CDR2 FQNEAQ. With 1 base removed from V and 1 base from J, the gap between germline ends came to 16 bases. The CDR3 loop is CASSLDRILRANTEAFF. CDR3 nucleotides: TGTGCCAGCAGCTTAGACCGCATATTGAGGGCGAACACTGAAGCTTTCTTT.

The chain couples TRBV2 to TRBJ2-1; D perhaps matches TRBD2 (6 bases). This CDR3 has 13 amino acids. V lost 6 bases and J lost 6, with 12 bases in between. Germline CDR1 SNHLY, CDR2 FYNNEI. The CDR3 loop is CASRVGLSNEQFF. CDR3 coding DNA: TGTGCCAGCAGAGTGGGACTTTCCAATGAGCAGTTCTTC.

This sequence joins TRBV7-8 and TRBJ2-1, with 10 bases aligning to TRBD1. The germline V gene has CDR1 SGHVS and CDR2 FQNEAQ. Trimming took 5 bases from V and 9 from J; bases not matched to a gene: 7. The CDR3 loop spans 14 amino acids. This CDR3 is CASSMGRDRGEQFF. The CDR3 DNA sequence: TGTGCCAGCAGCATGGGCCGGGACAGGGGTGAGCAGTTCTTC.

This clonotype was picked up a small number of times. This chain uses TRBV7-2 with TRBJ1-2; no clear D. CDR1 is SGHTA, CDR2 FQGNSA, per germline. The ends were cut back, 5 bases at V and 2 bases at J, with 9 bases in the middle. The CDR3 contains 13 residues. The CDR3 DNA sequence: TGTGCCAGCAGCCCATCGGGGAACTATGGCTACACCTTC. This encodes CASSPSGNYGYTF.

Written as DNA, the CDR3 is TGCAGTGCAAGACCCAATGAGCAGTTCTTC. It codes for CSARPNEQFF. The chain uses TRBV20-1 and TRBJ2-1; D is undetermined. Germline-derived CDR1 and CDR2 are DFQATT and SNEGSKA (reference sequence). The CDR3 consists of 10 residues. The V end lost 6 bases, the J end lost 6 bases, and 6 bases lay between the germline ends.

The rearrangement links TRBV5-1 to TRBJ2-3, with 9 bases aligning to TRBD2. CDR3 length: 17 amino acids. Trimming removed 2 bases from V and 2 bases from J; junction bases left unmatched: 9. Germline V CDR1 and CDR2: SGHRS, YFSETQ. The CDR3 loop is CASSFGVLAGNTDTQYF. DNA of the CDR3: TGCGCCAGCAGCTTCGGGGTACTAGCGGGTAACACAGATACGCAGTATTTT.

The V call is TRBV12-3 or TRBV12-4, the J call TRBJ2-3; 9 positions agree with TRBD1. The CDR3 length is 15 residues. With V trimmed by 6 bases and J by 0 bases, 4 bases remained unmatched. CDR3 DNA sequence: TGTGCCAGCAGACCGGACAGGGGAAGCACAGATACGCAGTATTTT. It encodes CASRPDRGSTDTQYF.

This clonotype occurred many times. The chain recombines TRBV7-2 with TRBJ2-1; TRBD2 agrees at 10 bases. The CDR3 length is 17 residues. Germline loops: CDR1 SGHTA, CDR2 FQGNSA. Trimming removed 2 bases from V and 8 bases from J; junction bases left unmatched: 12. As DNA, the CDR3 is TGTGCCAGCAGCTTACCCGCTAGCGGGGGTAGTTCCCATGAGCAGTTCTTC. Translation: CASSLPASGGSSHEQFF.

The rearrangement uses TRBV11-2 and TRBJ2-3; 9 positions match TRBD1. In germline, CDR1 is SGHAT, CDR2 FQNNGV. The ends lost 0 bases at V and 5 bases at J; junction bases unmatched: 15. This CDR3 is 19 amino acids long. The CDR3 sequence is CASSLDGGQGIFGRDTQYF. Here the CDR3 DNA reads TGTGCCAGCAGCTTAGATGGGGGACAGGGCATTTTCGGCAGAGATACGCAGTATTTT.

The chain combines TRBV4-1 with TRBJ1-5; 7 nucleotides match TRBD1. CDR3 length: 15 residues. Germline lookup yields CDR1 MGHRA and CDR2 YSYEKL. The V gene end was trimmed by 4 bases and the J gene end by 9 bases; junction bases not matched to a gene: 12. CDR3 sequence: CASSPTGALGRPQHF. As DNA, the CDR3 is TGCGCCAGCAGCCCCACAGGGGCCCTTGGGCGGCCCCAGCATTTT.

V usage is TRBV4-1 and J usage is TRBJ2-2, with unresolved D. CDR3 length: 15 residues. The germline V gene has CDR1 MGHRA and CDR2 YSYEKL. V was cut by 0 bases and J by 2 bases, with 7 bases left in between. In nucleotides, the CDR3 is TGCGCCAGCAGCCAAGAGATCAGTAACACCGGGGAGCTGTTTTTT. Its translation: CASSQEISNTGELFF.

This clonotype occurred a few times. The chain links TRBV12-3 or TRBV12-4 to TRBJ2-5; TRBD2 aligns across 8 bases. The CDR3 covers 15 residues. Losses at the gene ends were 3 bases for V and 6 bases for J; bases not matched to a gene: 9. CDR3 loop: CASSLAGGAWKTQYF. The CDR3, as DNA: TGTGCCAGCAGTTTGGCGGGGGGCGCGTGGAAGACCCAGTACTTC.

The chain carries TRBV7-2 and TRBJ2-5; D ambiguous. CDR3 length: 19 residues. Germline CDR1 and CDR2: SGHTA and FQGNSA. V lost 5 bases and J lost 1, with 26 bases in between. This CDR3 is CASSASKGTTILSQETQYF. The DNA for the CDR3 is TGTGCCAGCAGCGCAAGCAAGGGAACTACGATTTTATCCCAAGAGACCCAGTACTTC.

This clonotype was recorded many times. The CDR3: CASTNRGTANEKLFF. The CDR3 nucleotides read TGTGCCAGCACCAACAGGGGGACAGCAAATGAAAAACTGTTTTTT. This chain links TRBV7-8 with TRBJ1-4, with TRBD1 matching over 8 bases. Unmatched junction bases numbered 9, after V lost 7 bases and J lost 5 bases. The germline CDR1 and CDR2 sequences are SGHVS and FQNEAQ. The CDR3 covers 15 residues.

This clonotype turned up a few times. J is TRBJ2-1 and V is TRBV7-9; 9 bases agree with TRBD1. Germline lookup yields CDR1 SEHNR and CDR2 FQNEAQ (reference sequence). Trimming at V came to 4 bases and at J to 9 bases, leaving 4 bases not matched to a gene. CDR3 length: 13 amino acids. The CDR3 loop is CASSSMTGGEQFF. The CDR3 nucleotides read TGTGCCAGCAGCTCGATGACAGGGGGTGAGCAGTTCTTC.

This clonotype turned up a few times. The V and J genes are TRBV7-2 and TRBJ1-1, with 9 nucleotides matching TRBD1. Germline CDR1 is SGHTA and CDR2 is FQGNSA. The CDR3 has 15 residues. V was pared by 4 bases and J by 4 bases, with 7 bases of the junction left unmatched. The CDR3 nucleotides are TGTGCCAGCAGCTGGGTACTACAGGGGGCCACTGAAGCTTTCTTT. It codes for CASSWVLQGATEAFF.

The chain joins TRBV19 to TRBJ2-2, with 8 bases fitting TRBD2. The germline CDR1 and CDR2 sequences are LNHDA and SQIVND (reference sequence). After removal of 3 bases from V and 5 bases from J, the junction contained 5 bases not matched to a gene. The CDR3 covers 15 residues. This chain's CDR3 is CASSILIAGTGELFF. The CDR3 region has the DNA TGTGCCAGTAGTATTTTAATAGCGGGAACCGGGGAGCTGTTTTTT.

This clonotype turned up a few times. The V call is TRBV19, the J call TRBJ1-5, with no clear D. This CDR3 spans 14 amino acids. V was shortened by 6 bases and J by 2 bases, with 11 bases between the two germline ends. Germline V gene sequence: CDR1 LNHDA, CDR2 SQIVND (reference sequence). CDR3 protein: CASSKIGGNQPQHF. CDR3 DNA: TGTGCCAGTAGCAAAATAGGTGGCAATCAGCCCCAGCATTTT.

The chain is built from TRBV7-9 and TRBJ1-6; 8 nucleotides align to TRBD1. Unmatched junction bases numbered 10, after V lost 5 bases and J lost 7 bases. This CDR3 contains 16 residues. Germline V lookup: CDR1 SEHNR, CDR2 FQNEAQ (reference sequence). The CDR3 loop is CASSATGGGLNSPLHF. The CDR3 DNA reads as TGTGCCAGCAGCGCCACAGGGGGGGGTTTAAATTCACCCCTCCACTTT.